These T cell receptor beta chains were read from a single sample in a study of tumor T cells in aggressive B-cell lymphoma. Method: immunoSEQ multiplex PCR; TCRdb's copy keeps in-frame clones and lacks some. In the table there are thousands of clones, 91% of which are singletons. The source material was tumor tissue. The receptors here all came from an adult with diffuse large B cell lymphoma. Both conserved end residues are trimmed from each CDR3. Fields, in order: CDR3 length, D gene, V gene, J gene, CDR3 protein. A D gene is named only where the DNA matches it firmly.

CDR3 length: 13
D gene: TRBD2
V gene: TRBV6-4
J gene: TRBJ2-1
CDR3 protein: ASSILAGGGNEQF

CDR3 length: 9
D gene: .
V gene: TRBV28
J gene: TRBJ1-1
CDR3 protein: AIQDYAEAF

CDR3 length: 13
D gene: TRBD2
V gene: TRBV7-9
J gene: TRBJ2-3
CDR3 protein: ASSLSAGETDTQY

CDR3 length: 13
D gene: TRBD2
V gene: TRBV5-1
J gene: TRBJ2-2
CDR3 protein: ASSLTSGIGGELF

CDR3 length: 14
D gene: TRBD2
V gene: TRBV7-2
J gene: TRBJ2-1
CDR3 protein: ASSLFGAGANNEQF

CDR3 length: 12
D gene: TRBD1
V gene: TRBV19
J gene: TRBJ1-1
CDR3 protein: ASVETGKYTEAF

CDR3 length: 15
D gene: .
V gene: TRBV5-4
J gene: TRBJ1-6
CDR3 protein: ASSLTGGEGAGSPLH

CDR3 length: 12
D gene: .
V gene: TRBV6-1
J gene: TRBJ2-1
CDR3 protein: ASSSRGSYNEQF

CDR3 length: 13
D gene: TRBD1
V gene: TRBV19
J gene: TRBJ1-3
CDR3 protein: ASITKQGFGNTIY

CDR3 length: 13
D gene: TRBD1
V gene: TRBV18
J gene: TRBJ2-5
CDR3 protein: ASSPRQGEAETQY

CDR3 length: 13
D gene: TRBD2
V gene: TRBV28
J gene: TRBJ2-5
CDR3 protein: ASRGVAGGGETQY

CDR3 length: 14
D gene: .
V gene: TRBV5-1
J gene: TRBJ2-3
CDR3 protein: ASSRTGAEKGDTQY

CDR3 length: 11
D gene: TRBD1
V gene: TRBV7-6
J gene: TRBJ2-7
CDR3 protein: ASSFGQGDEQY

CDR3 length: 12
D gene: TRBD1
V gene: TRBV7-9
J gene: TRBJ2-2
CDR3 protein: ASSPRTGTGELF

CDR3 length: 13
D gene: TRBD1
V gene: TRBV5-1
J gene: TRBJ1-2
CDR3 protein: ASSPTGVLRYGYT

CDR3 length: 13
D gene: .
V gene: TRBV4-3
J gene: TRBJ1-6
CDR3 protein: ASSRDHLYNSPLH

CDR3 length: 11
D gene: .
V gene: TRBV4-3
J gene: TRBJ1-1
CDR3 protein: ASSSVMNTEAF

CDR3 length: 16
D gene: TRBD2
V gene: TRBV7-9
J gene: TRBJ2-4
CDR3 protein: ASSPTSGGPGRKNIQY

CDR3 length: 15
D gene: TRBD2
V gene: TRBV9
J gene: TRBJ2-1
CDR3 protein: ASSVDPSGGLHNEQF

CDR3 length: 11
D gene: TRBD1
V gene: TRBV7-9
J gene: TRBJ1-2
CDR3 protein: ASSFGTGDGYT

CDR3 length: 14
D gene: .
V gene: TRBV6-4
J gene: TRBJ2-2
CDR3 protein: ASRGLRNPFTGELF

CDR3 length: 12
D gene: .
V gene: TRBV6-6
J gene: TRBJ1-1
CDR3 protein: ASSYSLGGTEAF

CDR3 length: 12
D gene: .
V gene: TRBV9
J gene: TRBJ1-2
CDR3 protein: ALTVDRLNYGYT